Below, 16 T cell receptor beta chains from the same sample are listed, as sequenced in a study of immune evolution from preneoplasia to lung adenocarcinoma. TCRdb keeps only in-frame clones here, not all; method: immunoSEQ multiplex PCR. This table holds a few thousand clones, around 90% found once. The material sequenced was FFPE invasive lung adenocarcinoma tissue. The origin of the receptors is a person aged 45 to 59 with lung adenocarcinoma.

The chain carries TRBV5-1 and TRBJ2-7; D assignment may be TRBD1 or TRBD2 (5 bases each). The CDR3 contains 12 residues. Germline V CDR1 and CDR2: SGHRS, YFSETQ. The V and J ends lost 7 bases and 4 bases respectively, with 12 bases between them. This CDR3 reads CASPQGAYEQYF. The CDR3 DNA follows: TGCGCCAGCCCCCAGGGAGCTTACGAGCAGTACTTC. Looking up the rest from reference TRBV5-1 and TRBJ2-7 gives the full variable domain: KAGVTQTPRYLIKTRGQQVTLSCSPISGHRSVSWYQQTPGQGLQFLFEYFSETQRNKGNFPGRFSGRQFSNSRSEMNVSTLELGDSALYLCASPQGAYEQYFGPGTRLTVT.

The rearrangement uses TRBV7-2 and TRBJ1-5, with 10 positions matching TRBD1. The CDR3 totals 15 residues. Losses at the gene ends were 6 bases for V and 1 base for J; bases not matched to a gene: 3. Looked up from germline, CDR1 is SGHTA and CDR2 is FQGNSA. The CDR3 region has the DNA TGTGCCAGCAGGACAGGGGGCGCGAGCAATCAGCCCCAGCATTTT. It codes for CASRTGGASNQPQHF.

The chain recombines TRBV6-1 with TRBJ1-5, with 10 bases fitting TRBD1. This CDR3 spans 19 amino acids. The V and J ends lost 3 bases and 5 bases, in that order; junction bases with no gene match: 16. Germline assignment: CDR1 MNHNS and CDR2 SASEGT. The CDR3 DNA is TGTGCCAGCAGTGAGGATAGACAGGGGGCCAGGAGGTCGCATCAGCCCCAGCATTTT. This sequence encodes CASSEDRQGARRSHQPQHF.

V gene TRBV30 combines with J gene TRBJ1-1; 7 bases line up with TRBD1. Germline V gene data show CDR1 as GTSNPN and CDR2 as SVGIG (reference sequence). Trimming cost V 8 bases and J 1 base; bases outside gene matches: 7. The length of the CDR3 is 13 residues. The CDR3 sequence: CAGHRGANTEAFF. The CDR3 coding sequence is TGTGCCGGACACAGGGGCGCGAACACTGAAGCTTTCTTT. The variable domain in full, with the rest retrieved from reference TRBV30 and TRBJ1-1, is SQTIHQWPATLVQPVGSPLSLECTVEGTSNPNLYWYRQAAGRGLQLLFYSVGIGQISSEVPQNLSASRPQDRQFILSSKKLLLSDSGFYLCAGHRGANTEAFFGQGTRLTVV.

As to this clone: One end of the junction is discordant with germline, which a read error may explain. The gene calls are TRBV5-1 and TRBJ1-1; D gene ambiguous. Germline loops: CDR1 SGHRS, CDR2 YFSETQ. The CDR3 runs to 16 residues. This CDR3 is CASSLVPGLMNTEAFF. The CDR3 DNA reads TGCGCTAGCAGCTTGGTTCCAGGCCTTATGAACACTGAAGCTTTCTTT.

This clone was seen only once. The chain employs TRBV5-6 and TRBJ2-6; no firm D call. From germline, CDR1 is SGHDT and CDR2 YYEEEE. The CDR3 has 16 amino acids. The V gene lost 2 bases and the J gene lost 0 bases, with 9 bases spanning the gap. This chain's CDR3 is CASSFLSGSGANVLTF. The CDR3 bases are TGTGCCAGCAGCTTTCTATCAGGCTCTGGGGCCAACGTCCTGACTTTC.

The chain links TRBV5-1 to TRBJ2-5, with 7 bases aligning to TRBD2. CDR1 is SGHRS, CDR2 YFSETQ, per germline. V trimming: 0 bases; J trimming: 3 bases; junction bases outside the gene matches: 8. The CDR3 consists of 16 residues. CDR3 region: CASSLDGRLGKETQYF. The CDR3 DNA is TGCGCCAGCAGCTTGGACGGGAGGTTGGGTAAAGAGACCCAGTACTTC.

In DNA form, the CDR3 reads TGTGCCAGCAGCTTTGAGACAGGGGCCCCGCGGCGCTATGGCTACACCTTC. It specifies CASSFETGAPRRYGYTF. The chain couples TRBV7-3 to TRBJ1-2; 8 bases line up with TRBD1. Germline CDR1 reads SGHTA; CDR2 reads FQGTGA. The ends lost 3 bases at V and 4 bases at J; junction bases unmatched: 13. The CDR3 spans 17 residues.

This clone was picked up a small number of times. The J gene is TRBJ1-2, the V gene TRBV30; D is perhaps TRBD1 (5 bases). Trimming removed 0 bases from V and 4 bases from J, with 15 bases in between. The V gene's germline CDR1 is GTSNPN and CDR2 SVGIG (reference sequence). CDR3 length: 15 residues. CDR3 in DNA: TGTGCCTGGAGTGTATTAGGGCGACAGCCCTATGGCTACACCTTC. Translation: CAWSVLGRQPYGYTF.

There are a few counts of this clone. V gene TRBV4-3 combines with J gene TRBJ1-1, with D possibly TRBD1 on 6 matching bases. With 3 bases removed from V and 5 bases from J, the gap between germline ends came to 16 bases. Germline CDR1 is LGHNA and CDR2 is YSLEER. The CDR3 loop spans 15 amino acids. In DNA, the CDR3 is TGCGCCAGCAGCCAGATACAGGGAGGTCGGACTGAAGCTTTCTTT. Amino acid sequence: CASSQIQGGRTEAFF.

V is TRBV29-1 and J is TRBJ2-5; D perhaps matches TRBD1 (6 bases). Germline V lookup: CDR1 SQVTM, CDR2 ANQGSEA. The CDR3 consists of 12 residues. Trimming stripped 7 bases from V and 0 bases from J, with 9 bases between. The CDR3, as DNA: TGCAGCGGGAGGACAGACCAAGAGACCCAGTACTTC. It translates to CSGRTDQETQYF.

The genes are TRBV6-1 and TRBJ1-4, with unresolved D. V shed 3 bases and J shed 0 bases, with 5 bases lying between them. This CDR3 has 14 residues. CDR1 and CDR2 (germline): MNHNS, SASEGT. The CDR3 reads CASSEVSTNEKLFF. The CDR3 DNA is TGTGCCAGCAGTGAGGTCTCAACTAATGAAAAACTGTTTTTT.

This chain joins TRBV19 and TRBJ1-1, with D tentatively TRBD1 (5 bases). CDR1 is LNHDA, CDR2 SQIVND, per germline (reference sequence). This CDR3 is built from 15 residues. The ends were cut back, 3 bases at V and 0 bases at J, with 11 bases in the middle. DNA of the CDR3: TGTGCCAGTAGTATGGCGGCAGGGTTGAACACTGAAGCTTTCTTT. This translates into CASSMAAGLNTEAFF.

The J gene is TRBJ2-7, the V gene TRBV9; D is possibly TRBD2 (6 bases). The CDR3 contains 14 residues. Germline loops: CDR1 SGDLS, CDR2 YYNGEE. Trimming shortened V by 2 bases and J by 2 bases, and 11 bases separated the two germline ends. CDR3 nucleotide sequence: TGTGCCAGCAGCGTGGGTAGCGGCCCCTACGAGCAGTACTTC. It codes for CASSVGSGPYEQYF.

V and J are TRBV18 and TRBJ2-3; D possibly corresponds to TRBD2 (6 bases). CDR1 KGHSH and CDR2 LQKENI come from the germline V gene. Trimming pared 3 bases from V and 2 bases from J, leaving 12 bases between. This CDR3 spans 15 amino acids. CDR3 protein: CASSPIPSVTDTQYF. The CDR3 DNA reads TGTGCCAGCTCACCGATCCCTAGCGTCACAGATACGCAGTATTTT.

The V call is TRBV28, the J call TRBJ2-3, with 10 positions matching TRBD2. The CDR3 totals 17 residues. After removal of 7 bases from V and 2 bases from J, the junction contained 12 bases not matched to a gene. Germline V gene lookup returns CDR1 MDHEN and CDR2 SYDVKM. This chain's CDR3 is CASTLVVGTSDTDTQYF. As DNA, the CDR3 is TGTGCCAGCACCCTAGTTGTCGGGACTAGCGACACAGATACGCAGTATTTT.